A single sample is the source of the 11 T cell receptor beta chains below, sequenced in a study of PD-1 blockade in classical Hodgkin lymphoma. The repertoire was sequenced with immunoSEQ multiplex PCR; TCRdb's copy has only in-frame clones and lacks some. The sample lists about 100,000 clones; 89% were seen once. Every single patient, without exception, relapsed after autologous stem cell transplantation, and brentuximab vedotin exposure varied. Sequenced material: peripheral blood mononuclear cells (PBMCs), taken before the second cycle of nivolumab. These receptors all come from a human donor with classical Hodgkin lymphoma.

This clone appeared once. CDR3: CASSQRPGGSNEQFF. The CDR3 region has the DNA TGTGCCAGCAGCCAGCGCCCGGGAGGAAGCAATGAGCAGTTCTTC. The chain couples TRBV14 to TRBJ2-1, with 7 bases identical to TRBD2. This CDR3 is 15 amino acids long. Germline V lookup: CDR1 SGHDN, CDR2 FVKESK. V shed 3 bases and J 6 bases; nucleotides not matched to a gene: 8. The entire variable domain, with the rest obtained from reference TRBV14 and TRBJ2-1, is as follows: EAGVTQFPSHSVIEKGQTVTLRCDPISGHDNLYWYRRVMGKEIKFLLHFVKESKQDESGMPNNRFLAERTGGTYSTLKVQPAELEDSGVYFCASSQRPGGSNEQFFGPGTRLTVL.

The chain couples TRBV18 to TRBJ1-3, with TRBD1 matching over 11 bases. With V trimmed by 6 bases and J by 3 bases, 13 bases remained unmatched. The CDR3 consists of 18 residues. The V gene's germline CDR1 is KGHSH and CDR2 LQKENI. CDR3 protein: CASSQLGQGVRSGNTIYF. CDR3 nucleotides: TGTGCCAGCTCCCAATTGGGACAGGGGGTGCGAAGTGGAAACACCATATATTTT. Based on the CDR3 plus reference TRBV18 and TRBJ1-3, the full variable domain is NAGVMQNPRHLVRRRGQEARLRCSPMKGHSHVYWYRQLPEEGLKFMVYLQKENIIDESGMPKERFSAEFPKEGPSILRIQQVVRGDSAAYFCASSQLGQGVRSGNTIYFGEGSWLTVV.

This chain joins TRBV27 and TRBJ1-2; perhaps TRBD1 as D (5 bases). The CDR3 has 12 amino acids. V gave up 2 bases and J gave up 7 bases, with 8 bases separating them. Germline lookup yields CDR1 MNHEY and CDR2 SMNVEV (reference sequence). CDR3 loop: CASSLTGVGYTF. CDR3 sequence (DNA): TGTGCCAGCAGTTTAACGGGGGTTGGCTACACCTTC.

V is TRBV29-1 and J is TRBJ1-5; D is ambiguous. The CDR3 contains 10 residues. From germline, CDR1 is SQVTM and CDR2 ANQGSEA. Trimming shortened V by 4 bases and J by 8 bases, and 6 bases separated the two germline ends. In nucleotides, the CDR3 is TGCAGCGTTGGTGGGGAGCCCCAGCATTTT. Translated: CSVGGEPQHF.

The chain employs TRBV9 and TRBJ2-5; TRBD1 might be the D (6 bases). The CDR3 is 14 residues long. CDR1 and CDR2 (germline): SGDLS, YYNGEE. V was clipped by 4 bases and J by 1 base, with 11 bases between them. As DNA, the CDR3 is TGTGCCAGCAGCTCCTGGGGGCCCCAAGAGACCCAGTACTTC. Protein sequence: CASSSWGPQETQYF.

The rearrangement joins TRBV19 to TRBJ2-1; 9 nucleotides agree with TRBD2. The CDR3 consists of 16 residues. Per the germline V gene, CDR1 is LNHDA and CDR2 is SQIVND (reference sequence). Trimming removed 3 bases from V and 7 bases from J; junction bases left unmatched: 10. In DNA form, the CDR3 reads TGTGCCAGTAGTATTTTCCCAGCGGGAGGCTGGAATGAGCAGTTCTTC. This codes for CASSIFPAGGWNEQFF.

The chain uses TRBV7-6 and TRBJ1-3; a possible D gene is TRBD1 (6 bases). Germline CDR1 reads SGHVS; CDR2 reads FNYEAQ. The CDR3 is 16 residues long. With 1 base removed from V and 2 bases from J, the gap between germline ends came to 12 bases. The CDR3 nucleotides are TGTGCCAGCAGCTTAGGAACAGGGAACACTGGAAACACCATATATTTT. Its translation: CASSLGTGNTGNTIYF.

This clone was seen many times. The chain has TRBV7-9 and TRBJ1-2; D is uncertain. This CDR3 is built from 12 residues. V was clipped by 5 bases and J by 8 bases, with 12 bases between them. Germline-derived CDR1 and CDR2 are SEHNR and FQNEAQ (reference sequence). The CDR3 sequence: CASSNLLGGYTF. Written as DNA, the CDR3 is TGTGCCAGCAGCAATCTACTTGGAGGCTACACCTTC.

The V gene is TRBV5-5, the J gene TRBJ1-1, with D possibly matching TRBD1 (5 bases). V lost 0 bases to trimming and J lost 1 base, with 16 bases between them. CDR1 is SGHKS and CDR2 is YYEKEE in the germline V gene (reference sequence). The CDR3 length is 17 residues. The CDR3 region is CASSLGRQSIKNTEAFF. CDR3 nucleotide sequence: TGTGCCAGCAGCTTGGGGAGACAGTCCATCAAGAACACTGAAGCTTTCTTT. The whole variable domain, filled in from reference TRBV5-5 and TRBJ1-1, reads DAGVTQSPTHLIKTRGQQVTLRCSPISGHKSVSWYQQVLGQGPQFIFQYYEKEERGRGNFPDRFSARQFPNYSSELNVNALLLGDSALYLCASSLGRQSIKNTEAFFGQGTRLTVV.

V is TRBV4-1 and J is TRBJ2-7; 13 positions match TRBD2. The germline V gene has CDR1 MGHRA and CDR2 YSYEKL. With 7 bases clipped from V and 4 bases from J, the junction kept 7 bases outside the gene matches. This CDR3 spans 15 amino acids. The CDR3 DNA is TGCGCCAGCACGCAACTAGCGGGAGGGCCTTACGAGCAGTACTTC. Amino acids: CASTQLAGGPYEQYF.

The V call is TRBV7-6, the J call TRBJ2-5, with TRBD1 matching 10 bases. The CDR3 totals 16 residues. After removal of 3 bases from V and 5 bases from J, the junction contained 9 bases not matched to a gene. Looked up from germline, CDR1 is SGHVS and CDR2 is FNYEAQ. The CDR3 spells CASSFVTGGPRETQYF. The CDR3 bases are TGTGCCAGCAGCTTCGTGACAGGGGGCCCCCGGGAGACCCAGTACTTC.